This T cell receptor (beta chain) originates from a study of blood T cell repertoires in COVID-19. The overall study: Both acute and convalescent COVID-19 samples were obtained from the United States, Italy and Spain.

Original analysis: Reference gene primer amplification yielded estimated nucleated cell counts. Profiling relied on immunoSEQ multiplex PCR, and the TCRdb table lists in-frame clones only, not all of them. V, J and clone size were drawn from that table, and D and trimming were deduced from the DNA. Among roughly 32,000 clones listed, 70% to 80% were seen once. This clone showed up many times. V was trimmed by 0 bases and J by 0 bases, leaving 7 bases between them. The CDR3 runs to 15 residues. Germline V gene data show CDR1 as SEHNR and CDR2 as FQNEAQ (reference sequence). This TCR derives from a human donor in a cohort sampled during active COVID-19. Sequenced sample: peripheral blood. The chain combines TRBV7-9 with TRBJ2-3; D is unclear. CDR3 loop: CASSLAVASTDTQYF. In nucleotides, the CDR3 is TGTGCCAGCAGCTTAGCCGTGGCTAGCACAGATACGCAGTATTTT.